One sample yielded the 24 T cell receptor beta chains listed below, sequenced in a study of neurological immune-mediated disorders. TCRdb re-derived calls from the 5' RACE reads in MiXCR, one entry per CDR3 protein. Here the sample spans 65,000 to 80,000 distinct CDR3 sequences, 17% being singletons. Material for sequencing was PBMCs. These receptors were taken from a woman in her thirties or forties in good health.

This clonotype was observed many times. The V gene is TRBV5-1, the J gene TRBJ2-1; 10 bases are a match to TRBD1. CDR3 length equals 15 residues. The germline CDR1 and CDR2 sequences are SGHRS and YFSETQ. J lost 6 bases, V lost 3 bases, and 6 bases had no gene match. In nucleotides, the CDR3 is TGCGCCAGCAGCTCGGGACAGGGGCGAATCAATGAGCAGTTCTTC. Translated: CASSSGQGRINEQFF.

At least ten counts were recorded for this clonotype. This chain joins TRBV3-1 and TRBJ2-1, with TRBD1 as a possible D gene (6 bases). The V end was cut by 3 bases, the J end by 9 bases, with 24 bases between. Germline values: CDR1 LGHDT, CDR2 YNNKEL (reference sequence). The CDR3 spans 17 residues. The CDR3 reads CASSHLSWATPGVEQFF. CDR3 nucleotides: TGTGCCAGCAGCCATCTAAGTTGGGCCACTCCAGGGGTTGAGCAGTTCTTC.

This chain connects TRBV19 to TRBJ2-2, with TRBD2 matching over 10 bases. Germline lookup yields CDR1 LNHDA and CDR2 SQIVND (reference sequence). This CDR3 contains 18 residues. Trimming cost V 5 bases and J 1 base; bases outside gene matches: 10. The CDR3 loop is CASSVPASGGRNTGELFF. As DNA, the CDR3 is TGTGCCAGTAGTGTTCCCGCTAGCGGGGGTCGGAACACCGGGGAGCTGTTTTTT.

This clonotype was observed a few times. This CDR3 reads CASSLSAGGPNGELFF. As DNA, the CDR3 is TGTGCCAGCAGCTTAAGCGCGGGAGGGCCTAACGGGGAGCTGTTTTTT. This sequence joins TRBV7-9 and TRBJ2-2; 9 bases are shared with TRBD2. Germline trimming cut 2 bases from V and 7 bases from J; bases unmatched to any gene: 8. Germline CDR1 and CDR2: SEHNR and FQNEAQ (reference sequence). The CDR3 length is 16 residues.

On this clonotype itself: One end of the junction does not line up with germline, which may come from a read error. The chain links TRBV6-5 to TRBJ2-2; TRBD1 aligns across 7 bases. Germline loops: CDR1 MNHEY, CDR2 SVGAGI. The CDR3 is 14 amino acids. The CDR3 loop is CTSSLDRAAGELFF. The DNA of the CDR3 is TGTACCAGCAGCCTAGACAGGGCCGCCGGGGAGCTGTTTTTT.

At least ten counts were recorded for this clonotype. The V call is TRBV5-1, the J call TRBJ2-3; 7 bases fit TRBD1. From germline, CDR1 is SGHRS and CDR2 YFSETQ. The J segment lost 6 bases and the V segment lost 4 bases, leaving 8 bases of the junction unmatched. The CDR3 is 14 amino acids. The CDR3 bases are TGCGCCAGCAGCCTAAACAGGGGAGCGGATACGCAGTATTTT. Translation gives CASSLNRGADTQYF.

The table lists this clonotype with many counts. The CDR3 loop is CASSPGQGVQEQFF. CDR3 nucleotides: TGCGCCAGCTCCCCGGGACAGGGGGTACAGGAGCAGTTCTTC. The V gene is TRBV5-1, the J gene TRBJ2-1; 11 nucleotides match TRBD1. CDR3 length equals 14 residues. Germline loops: CDR1 SGHRS, CDR2 YFSETQ. After removal of 7 bases from V and 10 bases from J, the junction contained 10 bases not matched to a gene.

This clonotype was counted ten times or more. This rearrangement joins TRBV2 to TRBJ2-5; possible D gene TRBD1, 7 bases. Germline CDR1 SNHLY, CDR2 FYNNEI. This CDR3 spans 15 amino acids. Trimming pared 1 base from V and 9 bases from J, leaving 18 bases between. The chain's CDR3 is CASSEGGGQPGAQYF. The CDR3 DNA follows: TGTGCCAGCAGTGAAGGAGGGGGACAGCCGGGGGCCCAGTACTTC.

In its sample, this clonotype was seen many times. J is TRBJ2-2 and V is TRBV12-3 or TRBV12-4; no definite D call. Deletions cut 11 bases from V and 4 bases from J, with 17 bases between. The CDR3 spans 14 residues. This CDR3 reads CASILDGFTGELFF. The CDR3, as DNA: TGTGCCTCGATCTTGGATGGATTCACCGGGGAGCTGTTTTTT.

This clonotype was counted at least ten times. The chain has TRBV7-2 and TRBJ2-1; possible D gene TRBD1, 6 bases. The V and J ends lost 1 base and 0 bases respectively, with 7 bases between them. Looked up from germline, CDR1 is SGHTA and CDR2 is FQGNSA. CDR3 length: 15 residues. CDR3 sequence reads: CASSLGGGSYNEQFF. The CDR3 DNA is TGTGCCAGCAGCTTAGGAGGGGGCTCCTACAATGAGCAGTTCTTC.

Notes on this clonotype: An end of the junction does not agree with germline; a read error may underlie this. The V gene is TRBV5-5, the J gene TRBJ1-1, with D hard to call. Per the germline V gene, CDR1 is SGHKS and CDR2 is YYEKEE (reference sequence). The CDR3 sequence is 15 residues long. CDR3: CVSSLERLSNTEAFF. DNA for the CDR3: TGTGTCAGCAGCTTGGAGAGATTATCGAACACTGAAGCTTTCTTT.

This clonotype appeared many times. V usage is TRBV20-1 and J usage is TRBJ1-2; D is possibly TRBD1 (6 bases). The CDR3 is made up of 13 amino acids. Germline V gene lookup returns CDR1 DFQATT and CDR2 SNEGSKA (reference sequence). Trimming took 5 bases from V and 4 from J, leaving 14 bases between them. The CDR3 spells CSAPWTATYGYTF. CDR3 bases: TGCAGTGCTCCGTGGACAGCTACCTATGGCTACACCTTC.

In this sample, this clonotype turned up many times. This chain links TRBV28 with TRBJ1-5, with D possibly matching TRBD1 (5 bases). This CDR3 spans 14 amino acids. Germline lookup yields CDR1 MDHEN and CDR2 SYDVKM. V was pared by 6 bases and J by 11 bases, with 20 bases between. CDR3 sequence (DNA): TGTGCCAGCAGCCAGACATACCGGGGGATAACCCAGCATTTT. Translation gives CASSQTYRGITQHF.

This chain uses TRBV18 with TRBJ2-6; D ambiguous. V was clipped by 3 bases and J by 0 bases, with 3 bases between them. Germline CDR1 KGHSH, CDR2 LQKENI. The CDR3 loop spans 14 amino acids. CDR3 nucleotides: TGTGCCAGCTCACCTAGCTCTGGGGCCAACGTCCTGACTTTC. Translating it yields CASSPSSGANVLTF.

Notes on this clonotype: One end of the junction varies from germline; a read error may be responsible. The chain uses TRBV20-1 and TRBJ2-2; either TRBD1 or TRBD2 may supply D (5 bases each). The CDR3 extends over 16 amino acids. Germline V gene lookup returns CDR1 DFQATT and CDR2 SNEGSKA (reference sequence). The CDR3 sequence is CSSRDILVGDTGELFF. CDR3 coding DNA: TGCAGTTCTAGAGATATACTAGTGGGGGACACCGGGGAGCTGTTTTTT.

This clonotype was observed at least ten times. The gene calls are TRBV7-2 and TRBJ1-1, with D maybe TRBD1 (5 bases). This CDR3 contains 14 residues. The V end lost 5 bases, the J end lost 1 base, and 11 bases lay between the germline ends. Germline V gives CDR1 SGHTA, CDR2 FQGNSA. The CDR3 nucleotides read TGTGCCAGCAGCCCCCAGACAGAGAACACTGAAGCTTTCTTT. It codes for CASSPQTENTEAFF.

This clonotype has at least ten counts. The V gene is TRBV5-1, the J gene TRBJ2-5; no definite D call. Germline V gene lookup returns CDR1 SGHRS and CDR2 YFSETQ. This CDR3 is built from 13 residues. V lost 2 bases and J lost 5, with 10 bases in between. The CDR3 bases are TGCGCCAGCAGCTTTGACGCCGGGGAGACCCAGTACTTC. The encoded protein is CASSFDAGETQYF.

This clonotype turned up a few times. The CDR3 nucleotides read TGTGCCAGTAGTACTGGGGTTAATGGAAACACCATATATTTT. Protein: CASSTGVNGNTIYF. J is TRBJ1-3 and V is TRBV19, with D unresolved. Germline CDR1 and CDR2: LNHDA and SQIVND (reference sequence). V shed 4 bases and J shed 3 bases, with 10 bases lying between them. The CDR3 loop spans 14 amino acids. Based on the CDR3 plus reference TRBV19 and TRBJ1-3, the full variable domain is DGGITQSPKYLFRKEGQNVTLSCEQNLNHDAMYWYRQDPGQGLRLIYYSQIVNDFQKGDIAEGYSVSREKKESFPLTVTSAQKNPTAFYLCASSTGVNGNTIYFGEGSWLTVV.

This clonotype was observed many times. This chain links TRBV5-1 with TRBJ1-1, with TRBD1 as a possible D gene (6 bases). The CDR3 runs to 13 residues. The V end was cut by 2 bases, the J end by 5 bases, with 10 bases between. In germline, CDR1 is SGHRS, CDR2 YFSETQ. CDR3 residues: CASSFRGNTEAFF. DNA for the CDR3: TGCGCCAGCAGCTTTAGGGGGAATACTGAAGCTTTCTTT.

There are many counts of this clonotype. The chain has TRBV5-1 and TRBJ1-1; TRBD1 might be the D (6 bases). The germline CDR1 and CDR2 sequences are SGHRS and YFSETQ. Trimming took off 4 bases at V and 0 bases at J, with 13 bases between the two ends. The CDR3 spans 15 residues. CDR3 nucleotide sequence: TGCGCCAGCAGCCCGGGACACAGGGTGAACACTGAAGCTTTCTTT. It translates to CASSPGHRVNTEAFF.

Notes on this clonotype: This CDR3 fails to terminate in the conserved phenylalanine or tryptophan, so it likely reflects a read error. This sequence joins TRBV4-1 and TRBJ1-5; D unresolved. CDR1 MGHRA and CDR2 YSYEKL come from the germline V gene. This CDR3 has 15 residues. CDR3 nucleotide sequence: TGCACCAGCAGCCAAGAACTTTATAGCAATCAGCCCCAGCATTAT. Translating it yields CTSSQELYSNQPQHY.

Many counts were recorded for this clonotype. The J gene is TRBJ2-5, the V gene TRBV6-5, with D possibly TRBD2 on 7 matching bases. The CDR3 runs 16 residues. V was shortened by 2 bases and J by 5 bases, with 18 bases between the two germline ends. Germline V lookup: CDR1 MNHEY, CDR2 SVGAGI. The CDR3 sequence is CASSYHTMRGGETQYF. CDR3 nucleotides: TGTGCCAGCAGTTACCACACGATGAGGGGGGGGGAGACCCAGTACTTC.

Concerning this clonotype itself: This may stem from a read error, because a much larger clone lies one nucleotide away. The V call is TRBV4-3, the J call TRBJ1-2; 8 bases match TRBD1. Germline CDR1 reads LGHNA; CDR2 reads YSLEER. This CDR3 comprises 15 residues. This CDR3 is CANSPILTGVYGYTF. CDR3 DNA sequence: TGCGCCAACAGCCCCATCTTGACAGGGGTCTATGGCTACACCTTC.

This clonotype was recorded at least ten times. V is TRBV6-6 and J is TRBJ2-7; 9 bases fit TRBD2. The germline CDR1 and CDR2 sequences are MNHNY and SVGAGI (reference sequence). The V and J ends lost 5 bases and 4 bases, in that order; junction bases with no gene match: 6. The CDR3 sequence is 14 residues long. The CDR3 region has the DNA TGTGCCAGCAGTCCCCTAGCGGGACCTTACGAGCAGTACGTC. Translated: CASSPLAGPYEQYV.